The 20 T cell receptor beta chains below all came from one sample that was sequenced in a study of T cell changes during pregnancy in multiple sclerosis. The data were produced by immunoSEQ multiplex PCR, yet TCRdb's version contains in-frame clones alone and is incomplete. This repertoire shows about 67,000 clones, about 91% found once; its top ten account for about 2.5%. This specimen consisted of peripheral blood, obtained in the first trimester of pregnancy. The receptor set was obtained from a female donor with multiple sclerosis, enrolled in a pregnancy study.

The CDR3 spells CASNPTSGRAEQYF. The CDR3 DNA sequence: TGCGCCAGCAATCCGACTAGCGGGAGAGCCGAGCAGTACTTC. This chain joins TRBV10-2 and TRBJ2-7; 12 positions agree with TRBD2. Per germline, CDR1 WSHSY and CDR2 SAAADI. Losses at the gene ends were 7 bases for V and 6 bases for J; bases not matched to a gene: 7. The CDR3 is 14 residues long.

This sequence joins TRBV29-1 and TRBJ1-1; perhaps TRBD1 as D (5 bases). V lost 4 bases and J 5 bases, leaving 14 bases between the germline ends. Germline CDR1 and CDR2: SQVTM and ANQGSEA. The CDR3 sequence is 13 residues long. The CDR3, as DNA: TGCAGCGTTGCTTTGTCGGGGGATACTGAAGCTTTCTTT. This gives the protein CSVALSGDTEAFF.

V gene TRBV11-2 combines with J gene TRBJ1-1, with D hard to call. The CDR3 runs to 16 residues. Germline-derived CDR1 and CDR2 are SGHAT and FQNNGV. Deletions cut 2 bases from V and 6 bases from J, with 19 bases between. In nucleotides, the CDR3 is TGTGCCAGCAGCTTAAAGTTTGGGAGCCCCCACCCTGAAGCTTTCTTT. Amino acids: CASSLKFGSPHPEAFF.

This clone was recorded a few times. The chain has TRBV27 and TRBJ1-1; tentative D call: TRBD1 (5 bases). This CDR3 is built from 15 residues. The germline CDR1 and CDR2 sequences are MNHEY and SMNVEV (reference sequence). Trimming took 0 bases from V and 3 from J, leaving 11 bases between them. The CDR3 nucleotides are TGTGCCAGCAGTTTATCCCAGGGTGCAGACACTGAAGCTTTCTTT. This sequence encodes CASSLSQGADTEAFF.

This clone occurred once. The CDR3 loop is CAWSAPDGVNNQPQHF. The CDR3 region has the DNA TGTGCCTGGAGTGCCCCCGACGGGGTTAACAATCAGCCCCAGCATTTT. This chain links TRBV30 with TRBJ1-5; D uncertain. Per the germline V gene, CDR1 is GTSNPN and CDR2 is SVGIG (reference sequence). V gave up 1 base and J gave up 3 bases, with 16 bases separating them. There are 16 residues in the CDR3.

The chain is built from TRBV9 and TRBJ1-4, with 9 bases identical to TRBD1. V lost 5 bases, J lost 4 bases, and 3 bases stayed unmatched. CDR1 is SGDLS, CDR2 YYNGEE, per germline. This CDR3 is 14 amino acids long. The CDR3 DNA follows: TGTGCCAGCAGTTCGGGACAGGGTAATGAAAAACTGTTTTTT. Translation gives CASSSGQGNEKLFF.

In this sample, this clone turned up a few times. This sequence joins TRBV6-5 and TRBJ1-1; 8 bases are a match to TRBD1. Germline CDR1 reads MNHEY; CDR2 reads SVGAGI. The length of the CDR3 is 15 residues. Losses at the gene ends were 0 bases for V and 10 bases for J; bases not matched to a gene: 10. The CDR3 DNA is TGTGCCAGCAGTTACTCCCCGACAGGGGAAGGGGGAGCTTTCTTT. Amino acid sequence: CASSYSPTGEGGAFF.

The chain has TRBV5-1 and TRBJ2-7; TRBD2 aligns across 9 bases. With V trimmed by 3 bases and J by 0 bases, 4 bases remained unmatched. The germline gives CDR1 SGHRS, CDR2 YFSETQ. This CDR3 is 15 amino acids long. CDR3 residues: CASSSLAGSSYEQYF. The CDR3 DNA follows: TGCGCCAGCAGCTCCCTAGCGGGAAGCTCCTACGAGCAGTACTTC.

V gene TRBV29-1 combines with J gene TRBJ2-7; TRBD2 matches 7 bases. The germline V gene encodes CDR1 SQVTM and CDR2 ANQGSEA. This CDR3 is 13 amino acids long. V trimming: 5 bases; J trimming: 2 bases; junction bases outside the gene matches: 6. The CDR3 coding sequence is TGCAGCGTTCGGGGGGAACCCGCCTACGAGCAGTACTTC. Its protein product is CSVRGEPAYEQYF.

This sequence joins TRBV6-1 and TRBJ2-5, with TRBD2 as a possible D gene (5 bases). The CDR3 extends over 13 amino acids. Trimming pared 0 bases from V and 8 bases from J, leaving 10 bases between. The germline CDR1 and CDR2 sequences are MNHNS and SASEGT. CDR3: CASSEANPGTQYF. The CDR3 bases are TGTGCCAGCAGTGAAGCGAACCCGGGAACCCAGTACTTC.

The CDR3 sequence is CASALTGTFAGELFF. The CDR3, as DNA: TGTGCCAGCGCCCTTACAGGGACCTTCGCCGGGGAGCTGTTTTTT. V gene TRBV11-3 combines with J gene TRBJ2-2; perhaps TRBD1 as D (6 bases). Germline CDR1 and CDR2: SGHNT and YENEEA. CDR3 length: 15 amino acids. V lost 8 bases and J lost 6, with 19 bases in between.

This sequence joins TRBV2 and TRBJ1-1; D unresolved. This CDR3 spans 14 amino acids. Between the trimmed V and J ends, which lost 7 bases and 1 base, there was a span of 13 bases. The germline gives CDR1 SNHLY, CDR2 FYNNEI. The CDR3 bases are TGTGCCAGCATCGAGGGATTCGGGAACACTGAAGCTTTCTTT. Amino acid sequence: CASIEGFGNTEAFF. The full variable domain, in which reference TRBV2 and TRBJ1-1 provide the parts outside the CDR3, is EPEVTQTPSHQVTQMGQEVILRCVPISNHLYFYWYRQILGQKVEFLVSFYNNEISEKSEIFDDQFSVERPDGSNFTLKIRSTKLEDSAMYFCASIEGFGNTEAFFGQGTRLTVV.

The chain carries TRBV5-1 and TRBJ1-1; 7 bases are shared with TRBD1. This CDR3 spans 15 amino acids. The V gene end was trimmed by 0 bases and the J gene end by 2 bases; junction bases not matched to a gene: 4. Germline V gene sequence: CDR1 SGHRS, CDR2 YFSETQ. The DNA of the CDR3 is TGCGCCAGCAGCTTGGCCCGGGACAGTAACACTGAAGCTTTCTTT. Protein: CASSLARDSNTEAFF.

V gene TRBV5-1 combines with J gene TRBJ1-3; D remains ambiguous. V was trimmed by 0 bases and J by 4 bases, leaving 14 bases between them. The germline V gene has CDR1 SGHRS and CDR2 YFSETQ. This CDR3 spans 16 amino acids. The chain's CDR3 is CASSLDGPTGGNTIYF. In DNA, the CDR3 is TGCGCCAGCAGCTTGGATGGTCCGACGGGAGGAAACACCATATATTTT.

The chain is built from TRBV5-6 and TRBJ2-6, with TRBD2 as a possible D gene (5 bases). V was pared by 0 bases and J by 0 bases, with 10 bases between. Germline CDR1 is SGHDT and CDR2 is YYEEEE. The CDR3 sequence is 17 residues long. This chain's CDR3 is CASSLGGLGSGANVLTF. DNA for the CDR3: TGTGCCAGCAGCTTGGGAGGGTTGGGCTCTGGGGCCAACGTCCTGACTTTC.

The genes are TRBV5-4 and TRBJ2-1, with 8 bases fitting TRBD2. The CDR3 length is 15 residues. Germline values: CDR1 SGHNT, CDR2 YYREEE (reference sequence). J lost 4 bases, V lost 1 base, and 4 bases had no gene match. CDR3: CASSLPGGAYNEQFF. In nucleotides, the CDR3 is TGTGCCAGCAGCTTGCCCGGGGGGGCTTACAATGAGCAGTTCTTC. The whole variable domain, remainder taken from reference TRBV5-4 and TRBJ2-1, is ETGVTQSPTHLIKTRGQQVTLRCSSQSGHNTVSWYQQALGQGPQFIFQYYREEENGRGNFPPRFSGLQFPNYSSELNVNALELDDSALYLCASSLPGGAYNEQFFGPGTRLTVL.

This rearrangement joins TRBV30 to TRBJ1-2; weak D call: TRBD1 (6 bases). This CDR3 has 14 amino acids. The germline V gene has CDR1 GTSNPN and CDR2 SVGIG (reference sequence). V gave up 2 bases and J gave up 3 bases, with 13 bases separating them. CDR3 sequence (DNA): TGTGCCTGGAGTTCTCAAAGGACAGACTATGGCTACACCTTC. Residues: CAWSSQRTDYGYTF.

This clone has a single count. The CDR3 nucleotides are TGTGCCAGCAGTCTTAGGACAGGGCGGAGCTCCTACGAGCAGTACTTC. It codes for CASSLRTGRSSYEQYF. V and J are TRBV27 and TRBJ2-7; the match to TRBD1 covers 8 bases. This CDR3 is built from 16 residues. Germline V lookup: CDR1 MNHEY, CDR2 SMNVEV (reference sequence). V shed 5 bases and J 0 bases; nucleotides not matched to a gene: 9.

The chain joins TRBV29-1 to TRBJ1-1; D possibly corresponds to TRBD1 (5 bases). V lost 4 bases to trimming and J lost 1 base, with 10 bases between them. Germline V CDR1 and CDR2: SQVTM, ANQGSEA. The CDR3 loop spans 13 amino acids. CDR3 protein: CSVVGRANTEAFF. The CDR3 DNA reads as TGCAGCGTTGTTGGCAGGGCGAACACTGAAGCTTTCTTT.

V and J are TRBV7-7 and TRBJ1-4; 10 positions match TRBD1. V lost 4 bases, J lost 7 bases, and 3 bases stayed unmatched. This CDR3 spans 14 amino acids. The germline gives CDR1 SSHAT, CDR2 FNYEAQ (reference sequence). This CDR3 is CASSSGQGSEKLFF. In DNA form, the CDR3 reads TGTGCCAGCAGCTCGGGACAGGGGTCTGAAAAACTGTTTTTT.